The 15 T cell receptor beta chains listed next were all sequenced from one sample in a study of PD-1 blockade in classical Hodgkin lymphoma. The method was immunoSEQ multiplex PCR; TCRdb's version includes in-frame clones alone and lacks a portion of them. Here the sample spans 25,000 to 30,000 clones, 78% being singletons. Every patient was affected by relapse after autologous stem cell transplantation, while exposure to brentuximab vedotin was not uniform. This specimen was peripheral blood mononuclear cells (PBMCs), taken before the second cycle of nivolumab. The source of these receptors is a human donor with classical Hodgkin lymphoma.

J is TRBJ2-1 and V is TRBV5-1, with TRBD2 identical over 10 bases. V dropped 3 bases and J dropped 9; count of bases not matched to a gene: 6. The CDR3 contains 14 residues. CDR1 SGHRS and CDR2 YFSETQ come from the germline V gene. CDR3 amino acids: CASSSQSGGVEQFF. As DNA, the CDR3 is TGCGCCAGCAGCTCCCAAAGCGGGGGGGTTGAGCAGTTCTTC.

The rearrangement links TRBV7-2 to TRBJ2-1; TRBD1 matches 7 bases. Losses at the gene ends were 5 bases for V and 2 bases for J; bases not matched to a gene: 3. Germline V gives CDR1 SGHTA, CDR2 FQGNSA. The CDR3 spans 14 residues. The CDR3 DNA follows: TGTGCCAGCAGCCCGGGACAGACCTACAATGAGCAGTTCTTC. Translation: CASSPGQTYNEQFF.

The rearrangement joins TRBV4-3 to TRBJ1-2, with 7 bases lining up with TRBD1. CDR1 is LGHNA and CDR2 is YSLEER in the germline V gene. The CDR3 is 16 residues long. Unmatched junction bases numbered 4, after V lost 0 bases and J lost 0 bases. As DNA, the CDR3 is TGCGCCAGCAGCCAAGACAGGGGGATTACTAACTATGGCTACACCTTC. Amino acids: CASSQDRGITNYGYTF.

This chain links TRBV7-9 with TRBJ1-1; D is ambiguous. CDR3 size: 13 residues. Germline values: CDR1 SEHNR, CDR2 FQNEAQ (reference sequence). Trimming removed 7 bases at V and 2 bases at J, with 11 bases between. CDR3 nucleotides: TGTGCCAGCATCCCCCGCCAAAACACTGAAGCTTTCTTT. It yields the protein CASIPRQNTEAFF.

V gene TRBV7-2 combines with J gene TRBJ2-5; D not certain. The closer fit of TRBJ2-7 to the DNA end suggests the J call may be wrong. There are 13 residues in the CDR3. Germline CDR1 is SGHTA and CDR2 is FQGNSA. The CDR3 sequence: CASSLISRYEQYF. The CDR3 bases are TGTGCCAGCAGCTTAATCTCCCGGTACGAGCAGTACTTC.

The chain has TRBV19 and TRBJ1-5, with D perhaps matching TRBD1 (5 bases). V shed 5 bases and J shed 3 bases, with 11 bases lying between them. The V gene's germline CDR1 is LNHDA and CDR2 SQIVND (reference sequence). CDR3 size: 14 residues. Here the CDR3 reads CASSPGQFNQPQHF. The CDR3 DNA sequence: TGTGCCAGTAGTCCTGGACAATTCAATCAGCCCCAGCATTTT.

This sequence joins TRBV6-6 and TRBJ2-7, with D perhaps given as TRBD1 or TRBD2 (5 bases each). This CDR3 comprises 15 residues. V was shortened by 4 bases and J by 2 bases, with 15 bases between the two germline ends. CDR1 is MNHNY, CDR2 SVGAGI, per germline (reference sequence). The CDR3 sequence is CASSSNGAETYEQYF. CDR3 DNA: TGTGCCAGCAGTTCAAACGGGGCTGAGACCTACGAGCAGTACTTC.

The rearrangement links TRBV6-5 to TRBJ2-7; 7 bases match TRBD1. With V trimmed by 0 bases and J by 2 bases, 7 bases remained unmatched. The CDR3 totals 16 residues. The V gene's germline CDR1 is MNHEY and CDR2 SVGAGI. CDR3 nucleotide sequence: TGTGCCAGCAGTTACTCGAAATCCGGGACAGCCTACGAGCAGTACTTC. It is translated as CASSYSKSGTAYEQYF.

The chain links TRBV19 to TRBJ2-5; a weak D match, TRBD2 (6 bases). The CDR3 has 13 residues. Germline CDR1 LNHDA, CDR2 SQIVND (reference sequence). V was trimmed by 7 bases and J by 1 base, leaving 10 bases between them. CDR3 coding DNA: TGTGCCAGTACCCAGGAGGGCCAAGAGACCCAGTACTTC. It specifies CASTQEGQETQYF.

This rearrangement joins TRBV5-1 to TRBJ1-1; no clear D. Per germline, CDR1 SGHRS and CDR2 YFSETQ. CDR3 size: 15 residues. Trimming left V 0 bases short and J 4 bases short, with 13 bases between. CDR3 in amino acids: CASSLGHGEVTEAFF. For the CDR3, the DNA is TGCGCCAGCAGCTTGGGGCATGGGGAAGTCACTGAAGCTTTCTTT.

This clone was observed a handful of times. The CDR3 nucleotides are TGTGCCAGCAGTTCCGGGACATACTCCTACAATGAGCAGTTCTTC. Protein product: CASSSGTYSYNEQFF. The V call is TRBV6-1, the J call TRBJ2-1; D might be TRBD1 (6 bases). This CDR3 contains 15 residues. Trimming removed 5 bases from V and 0 bases from J, with 11 bases in between. Germline V gene data show CDR1 as MNHNS and CDR2 as SASEGT.

This chain joins TRBV30 and TRBJ1-5; D is undetermined. Trimming shortened V by 4 bases and J by 0 bases, and 10 bases separated the two germline ends. There are 14 residues in the CDR3. Germline values: CDR1 GTSNPN, CDR2 SVGIG (reference sequence). The CDR3 here is CAWNVGYSNQPQHF. In DNA form, the CDR3 reads TGTGCCTGGAACGTCGGATATAGCAATCAGCCCCAGCATTTT.

The chain links TRBV28 to TRBJ1-2; D remains ambiguous. The CDR3 is 13 amino acids. V gave up 6 bases and J gave up 2 bases, with 10 bases separating them. Germline V CDR1 and CDR2: MDHEN, SYDVKM. CDR3 residues: CASRPQANYGYTF. DNA for the CDR3: TGTGCCAGCAGGCCCCAGGCGAACTATGGCTACACCTTC.

This CDR3 reads CASSAGPTDTQYF. CDR3 DNA sequence: TGTGCCAGCAGCGCCGGGCCCACAGATACGCAGTATTTT. The chain joins TRBV9 to TRBJ2-3; D unclear. CDR1 and CDR2 (germline): SGDLS, YYNGEE. This CDR3 comprises 13 residues. The germline V and J ends were trimmed by 3 bases and 2 bases, with 7 bases remaining between them.

In DNA form, the CDR3 reads TGCGCCAGCAGCCCACAGGGCGCTCAAGAGACCCAGTACTTC. This encodes CASSPQGAQETQYF. The genes are TRBV5-1 and TRBJ2-5, with D perhaps TRBD1 (6 bases). CDR1 is SGHRS and CDR2 is YFSETQ in the germline V gene. Trimming removed 4 bases at V and 2 bases at J, with 12 bases between. CDR3 length: 14 residues.